The clone carrying this T cell receptor (beta chain) was seen a few times. Its cognate antigen is unknown. The data originate from a study of cytomegalovirus exposure and HLA in healthy donors. This PCR relied on a set of 60 Vbeta primers and 13 Jbeta primers. Method: immunoSEQ multiplex PCR; TCRdb's copy keeps in-frame clones and lacks some. This repertoire shows approximately 150,000 clones, around 78% found once; its top ten account for 2.4%. This CDR3 comprises 12 residues. Trimming cost V 5 bases and J 13 bases, with 18 bases left between them. Germline V gene data show CDR1 as MNHEY and CDR2 as SVGAGI. Study outcomes and limitations: From TCR beta sequences, most subjects' HLA-A and HLA-B alleles were reportedly predicted accurately.

The chain recombines TRBV6-5 with TRBJ2-7, with D perhaps matching TRBD2 (6 bases). The sequence was collected from a woman under 30 in good health and CMV-seropositive. Material for sequencing was PBMCs. The CDR3 DNA sequence: TGTGCCAGCAGTGAAGCCCCGGGACTGACTTACTTC. Protein sequence: CASSEAPGLTYF.